Below are 5 T cell receptor beta chains sequenced from a single sample in a study of beta chain features in type 1 diabetes. Points from the study as a whole: Moderately but significantly shorter TCRB CDR3s were found in Type 1 diabetes patients in all four CD4+ subsets.

These receptors are not linked to any known antigen. Expressed TCRB transcripts were sequenced, since all the RNA that had been isolated was reverse transcribed. The table came from immunoSEQ multiplex PCR; TCRdb's copy has only in-frame clones and leaves some out. The top ten clones hold about 1% of a sample with 300,000 to 350,000 clones, approximately 9.7% of them seen once. The sample taken for sequencing was central memory CD4+ T cells from blood. These receptors were obtained from a man aged 30 to 39 with type 1 diabetes.

This clone has only a few counts. The chain is built from TRBV7-2 and TRBJ1-5; 11 bases map to TRBD1. This CDR3 has 15 amino acids. The J segment lost 7 bases and the V segment lost 3 bases, leaving 5 bases of the junction unmatched. CDR1 and CDR2 (germline): SGHTA, FQGNSA. The CDR3 loop is CASSFRTGGQQPQHF. The DNA of the CDR3 is TGTGCCAGCAGCTTCAGGACAGGGGGCCAGCAGCCCCAGCATTTT.

This clone has a handful of counts. The V and J genes are TRBV5-1 and TRBJ2-5; perhaps TRBD2 as D (6 bases). The CDR3 is 15 residues long. CDR1 is SGHRS and CDR2 is YFSETQ in the germline V gene. With 1 base removed from V and 4 bases from J, the gap between germline ends came to 14 bases. CDR3 sequence: CASSLSGDYGETQYF. The CDR3 coding sequence is TGCGCCAGCAGCTTGTCGGGGGATTACGGAGAGACCCAGTACTTC.

This clone showed up many times. The V call is TRBV11-2, the J call TRBJ2-1; a possible D gene is TRBD2 (6 bases). Germline V lookup: CDR1 SGHAT, CDR2 FQNNGV. The CDR3 runs to 15 residues. V was trimmed by 5 bases and J by 4 bases, leaving 15 bases between them. The CDR3 DNA follows: TGTGCCAGCAGCGGGGGACTTGCGAATTACAATGAGCAGTTCTTC. Protein product: CASSGGLANYNEQFF. Variable domain in full (rest from reference TRBV11-2 and TRBJ2-1): EAGVAQSPRYKIIEKRQSVAFWCNPISGHATLYWYQQILGQGPKLLIQFQNNGVVDDSQLPKDRFSAERLKGVDSTLKIQPAKLEDSAVYLCASSGGLANYNEQFFGPGTRLTVL.

This clone was observed a few times. The genes are TRBV7-2 and TRBJ2-2; D is unresolved. The germline V gene encodes CDR1 SGHTA and CDR2 FQGNSA. CDR3 length equals 12 residues. Trimming cost V 8 bases and J 4 bases, with 8 bases left between them. CDR3 coding DNA: TGTGCCAGCCGGCGTTTCACCGGGGAGCTGTTTTTT. Translating gives CASRRFTGELFF.

V gene TRBV27 combines with J gene TRBJ1-5, with D hard to call. Germline V CDR1 and CDR2: MNHEY, SMNVEV (reference sequence). V lost 4 bases and J lost 8, with 9 bases in between. The length of the CDR3 is 12 residues. The CDR3 is CASSSRLEPQHF. The CDR3 coding sequence is TGTGCCAGCAGTTCGCGGCTCGAGCCCCAGCATTTT.